This T cell receptor (beta chain) was profiled in a study of blood T cell repertoires in COVID-19. Study-level background: T cells, B-cell-depleted T cells, or PBMCs provided the cDNA or gDNA that served as material.

Sequencing used immunoSEQ multiplex PCR; TCRdb keeps in-frame clones, though not all of them. The sample consists of 55,000 to 80,000 clones, approximately 85% of them appearing once. Between the trimmed V and J ends, which lost 1 base and 1 base, there was a span of 16 bases. The CDR3 runs 16 residues. Germline V gene data show CDR1 as GTSNPN and CDR2 as SVGIG (reference sequence). The chain uses TRBV30 and TRBJ1-1; a weak D match, TRBD1 (6 bases). The sequenced material came from peripheral blood. This receptor was identified in a human donor in a cohort sampled during active COVID-19. The CDR3 reads CAWSGRGGRQNTEAFF. The CDR3 DNA follows: TGTGCCTGGAGTGGCCGCGGGGGCAGGCAGAACACTGAAGCTTTCTTT. Full variable domain (missing parts from reference TRBV30 and TRBJ1-1): SQTIHQWPATLVQPVGSPLSLECTVEGTSNPNLYWYRQAAGRGLQLLFYSVGIGQISSEVPQNLSASRPQDRQFILSSKKLLLSDSGFYLCAWSGRGGRQNTEAFFGQGTRLTVV.